The 2 T cell receptor beta chains below all came from one sample that was sequenced in a study of blood T cell repertoires in COVID-19. Clones were read by immunoSEQ multiplex PCR, and TCRdb kept only the in-frame ones, dropping some. Among more than 95,000 clones listed, 65% to 80% were seen once. The sequenced sample was peripheral blood. The receptors come from a man in his 70s with acute or convalescent COVID-19.

The chain uses TRBV19 and TRBJ1-6; D gene unclear. Trimming removed 5 bases at V and 2 bases at J, with 10 bases between. This CDR3 has 15 residues. The germline CDR1 and CDR2 sequences are LNHDA and SQIVND (reference sequence). The CDR3 DNA follows: TGTGCCAGTAGTCTCTCCGGGACCTATAATTCACCCCTCCACTTT. It codes for CASSLSGTYNSPLHF.

This clone was seen a few times. This sequence joins TRBV2 and TRBJ1-1; D is undetermined. CDR1 and CDR2 (germline): SNHLY, FYNNEI. The CDR3 has 14 amino acids. V lost 4 bases, J lost 1 base, and 10 bases lay in between. CDR3 sequence (DNA): TGTGCCAGCAGTGGGCAGGTCGAGAACACTGAAGCTTTCTTT. Its translation: CASSGQVENTEAFF.